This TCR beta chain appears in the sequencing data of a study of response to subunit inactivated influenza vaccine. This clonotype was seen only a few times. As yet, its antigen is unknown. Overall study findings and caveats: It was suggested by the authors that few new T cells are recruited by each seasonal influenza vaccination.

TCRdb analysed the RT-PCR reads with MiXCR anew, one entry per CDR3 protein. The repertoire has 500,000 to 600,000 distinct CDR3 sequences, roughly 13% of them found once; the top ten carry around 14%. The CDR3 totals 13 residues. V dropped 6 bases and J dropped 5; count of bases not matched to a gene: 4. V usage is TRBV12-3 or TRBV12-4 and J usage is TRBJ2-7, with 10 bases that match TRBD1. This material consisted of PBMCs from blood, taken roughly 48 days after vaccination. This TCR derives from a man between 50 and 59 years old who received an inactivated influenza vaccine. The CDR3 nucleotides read TGTGCCAGCAGGGGGACAGGGGTTCACGAGCAGTACTTC. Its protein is CASRGTGVHEQYF.